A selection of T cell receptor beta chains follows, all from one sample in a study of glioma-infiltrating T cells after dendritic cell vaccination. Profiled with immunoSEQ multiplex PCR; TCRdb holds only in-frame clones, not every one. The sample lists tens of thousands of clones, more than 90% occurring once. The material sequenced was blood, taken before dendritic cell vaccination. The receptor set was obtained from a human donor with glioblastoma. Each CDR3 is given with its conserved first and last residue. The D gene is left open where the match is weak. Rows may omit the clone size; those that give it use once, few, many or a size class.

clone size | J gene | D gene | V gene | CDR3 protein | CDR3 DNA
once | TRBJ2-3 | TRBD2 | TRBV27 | CASSPRGSGGPTDTQYF | TGTGCCAGCAGTCCCCGAGGTAGCGGGGGCCCCACGGATACGCAGTATTTT
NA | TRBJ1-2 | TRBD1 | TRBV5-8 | CASSFLAGGLYGYTF | TGTGCCAGCAGCTTTTTGGCAGGGGGCCTCTATGGCTACACCTTC
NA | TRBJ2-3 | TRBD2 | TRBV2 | CASSDQRGGEADTQYF | TGTGCCAGCAGTGACCAGCGGGGGGGAGAAGCAGATACGCAGTATTTT
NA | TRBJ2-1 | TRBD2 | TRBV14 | CASSRGSGGGYNEQFF | TGTGCCAGCAGCCGCGGGAGCGGGGGGGGCTACAATGAGCAGTTCTTC
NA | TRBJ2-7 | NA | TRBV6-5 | CASSYSPGGLYEQYF | TGTGCCAGCAGTTACTCGCCCGGGGGTTTGTACGAGCAGTACTTC
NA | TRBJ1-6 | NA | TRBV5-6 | CASSGGSTSGSPLHF | TGTGCCAGCAGCGGGGGCAGTACCTCGGGATCCCCCCTCCACTTT
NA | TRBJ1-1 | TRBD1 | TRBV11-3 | CASSTGQANTEAFF | TGTGCCAGCAGCACCGGACAGGCCAACACTGAAGCTTTCTTT
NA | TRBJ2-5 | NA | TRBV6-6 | CASSYFSQTTQETQYF | TGTGCCAGCAGTTATTTTTCTCAGACTACCCAAGAGACCCAGTACTTC
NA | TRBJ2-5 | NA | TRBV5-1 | CASSLSSGSYQETQYF | TGCGCCAGCAGCTTGTCGAGCGGATCGTACCAAGAGACCCAGTACTTC
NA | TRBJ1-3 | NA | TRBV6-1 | CASSAKTVSGNTIYF | TGTGCCAGCAGTGCCAAGACAGTCTCTGGAAACACCATATATTTT
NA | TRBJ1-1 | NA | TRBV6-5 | CASSRDGVNTEAFF | TGTGCCAGCAGTAGAGACGGGGTGAACACTGAAGCTTTCTTT
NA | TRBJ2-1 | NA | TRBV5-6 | CASSLDRVDEQFF | TGTGCCAGCAGCTTGGACAGGGTCGATGAGCAGTTCTTC
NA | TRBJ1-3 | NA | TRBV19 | CASSMISSGNTIYF | TGTGCCAGTAGTATGATTAGCTCTGGAAACACCATATATTTT
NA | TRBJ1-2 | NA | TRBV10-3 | CAISEGGGPYGYTF | TGTGCCATCAGTGAGGGTGGAGGACCATATGGCTACACCTTC
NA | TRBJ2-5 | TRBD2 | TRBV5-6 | CASSFGVLAGAQRETQYF | TGTGCCAGCAGCTTCGGTGTCCTAGCGGGGGCCCAACGAGAGACCCAGTACTTC
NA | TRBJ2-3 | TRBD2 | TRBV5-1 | CASSLAATSGGADTQYF | TGCGCCAGCAGCTTGGCTGCGACTAGCGGGGGGGCGGATACGCAGTATTTT
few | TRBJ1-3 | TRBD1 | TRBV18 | CASSPVLRTGNSGNTIYF | TGTGCCAGCTCACCTGTCCTCAGGACAGGCAACTCTGGAAACACCATATATTTT
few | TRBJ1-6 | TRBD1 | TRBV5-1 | CASSRAGDRNNSPLHF | TGCGCCAGCAGTCGGGCAGGGGACAGAAATAATTCACCCCTCCACTTT
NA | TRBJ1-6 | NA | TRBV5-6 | CASSLDPGSTLHF | TGTGCCAGCAGCTTGGACCCAGGTTCGACCCTCCACTTT
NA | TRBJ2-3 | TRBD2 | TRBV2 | CASSVQRGEGDTQYF | TGTGCCAGCAGTGTCCAGCGGGGGGAGGGAGATACGCAGTATTTT
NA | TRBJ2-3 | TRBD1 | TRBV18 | CASSPQTGGRDTQYF | TGTGCCAGCTCACCACAGACAGGGGGCAGAGATACGCAGTATTTT
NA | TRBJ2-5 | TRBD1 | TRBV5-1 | CASSLATGIQETQYF | TGCGCCAGCAGCTTAGCGACAGGGATTCAAGAGACCCAGTACTTC
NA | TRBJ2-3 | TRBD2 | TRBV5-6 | CASSRWVAGDTDTQYF | TGTGCCAGCAGTCGCTGGGTAGCGGGGGATACAGATACGCAGTATTTT
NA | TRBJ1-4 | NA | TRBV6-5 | CASSYSGRNEKLFF | TGTGCCAGCAGTTACTCGGGCAGGAATGAAAAACTGTTTTTT
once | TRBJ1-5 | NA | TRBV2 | CASSLEGGAQPQHF | TGTGCCAGCAGTCTGGAGGGAGGGGCTCAGCCCCAGCATTTT
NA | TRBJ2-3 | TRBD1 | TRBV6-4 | CASSAGTGGTDTQYF | TGTGCCAGCAGTGCCGGGACAGGGGGCACAGATACGCAGTATTTT
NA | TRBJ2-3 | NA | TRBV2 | CASMLRHTDTQYF | TGTGCCAGCATGCTGAGACACACAGATACGCAGTATTTT
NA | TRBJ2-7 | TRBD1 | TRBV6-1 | CASSEGTGGAGRDEQYF | TGTGCCAGCAGTGAAGGGACAGGGGGCGCGGGTCGTGACGAGCAGTACTTC
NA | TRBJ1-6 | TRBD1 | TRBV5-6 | CASSLRRQGVSPLHF | TGTGCCAGCAGCTTGAGAAGACAGGGGGTTTCACCCCTCCACTTT
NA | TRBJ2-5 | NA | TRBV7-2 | CASSQAGHQETQYF | TGTGCCAGCAGCCAGGCGGGGCACCAAGAGACCCAGTACTTC
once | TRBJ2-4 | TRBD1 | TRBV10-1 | CASSAGQGLSKNIQYF | TGCGCCAGCAGTGCAGGACAGGGGCTGAGCAAAAACATTCAGTACTTC
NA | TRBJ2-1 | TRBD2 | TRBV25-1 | CASSDLSGGPHNEQFF | TGTGCCAGCAGTGATCTTAGCGGGGGCCCGCACAATGAGCAGTTCTTC
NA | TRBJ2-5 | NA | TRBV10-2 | CASRTGTRGETQYF | TGCGCCAGCAGGACCGGGACTCGGGGGGAGACCCAGTACTTC
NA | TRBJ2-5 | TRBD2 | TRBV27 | CASSSRFSGNQETQYF | TGTGCCAGCAGTTCCCGATTTAGCGGGAATCAAGAGACCCAGTACTTC
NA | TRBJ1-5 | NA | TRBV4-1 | CASSQDGEAGQPQHF | TGCGCCAGCAGCCAAGATGGGGAGGCGGGGCAGCCCCAGCATTTT
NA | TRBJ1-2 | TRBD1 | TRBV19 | CASSIEIRDRGDGYTF | TGTGCCAGTAGTATAGAGATCCGGGACAGGGGTGATGGCTACACCTTC
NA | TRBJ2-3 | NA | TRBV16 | CASSQTTGGRTDTQYF | TGTGCCAGCAGCCAAACAACAGGTGGTCGCACAGATACGCAGTATTTT
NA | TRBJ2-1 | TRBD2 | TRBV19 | CASNPRRGGGNEQFF | TGTGCCAGTAATCCTCGGCGGGGGGGCGGAAATGAGCAGTTCTTC
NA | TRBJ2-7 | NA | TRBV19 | CASSTHGGYEQYF | TGTGCCAGTAGTACCCACGGGGGCTACGAGCAGTACTTC
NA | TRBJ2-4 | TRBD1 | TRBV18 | CASSPVGGTGVAKNIQYF | TGTGCCAGCTCACCGGTTGGCGGGACAGGGGTAGCCAAAAACATTCAGTACTTC
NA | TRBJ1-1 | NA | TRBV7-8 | CASSLATENTEAFF | TGTGCCAGCAGCTTAGCAACAGAGAACACTGAAGCTTTCTTT
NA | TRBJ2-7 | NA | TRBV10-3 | CAISEGGNNEQYF | TGTGCCATCAGTGAGGGGGGGAACAACGAGCAGTACTTC
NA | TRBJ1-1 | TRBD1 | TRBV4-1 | CASSSQTTGVEAFF | TGCGCCAGCAGCTCACAAACCACAGGGGTTGAAGCTTTCTTT
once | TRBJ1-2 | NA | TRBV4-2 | CASSLNSRSGNYGYTF | TGTGCCAGCAGCCTAAATTCCCGATCGGGTAACTATGGCTACACCTTC
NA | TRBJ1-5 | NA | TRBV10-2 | CASSTESQPQHF | TGCGCCAGCTCGACAGAGAGTCAGCCCCAGCATTTT
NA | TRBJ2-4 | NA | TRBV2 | CASSEGGGAKNIQYF | TGTGCCAGCAGTGAGGGAGGGGGTGCCAAAAACATTCAGTACTTC
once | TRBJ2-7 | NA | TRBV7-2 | CASSSPGGLEQYF | TGTGCCAGCAGCTCCCCGGGGGGCCTCGAGCAGTACTTC
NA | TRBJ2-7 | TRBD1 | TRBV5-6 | CASSFPGDRNSYEQYF | TGTGCCAGCAGCTTCCCCGGGGACAGAAACTCCTACGAGCAGTACTTC
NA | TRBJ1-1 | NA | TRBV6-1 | CASSRDGVNTEAFF | TGTGCCAGCAGTAGAGACGGGGTGAACACTGAAGCTTTCTTT
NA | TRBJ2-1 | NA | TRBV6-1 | CASSLREGYEQFF | TGTGCCAGCAGTCTCCGTGAGGGTTACGAGCAGTTCTTC
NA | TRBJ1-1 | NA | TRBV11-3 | CASSLDSNTEAFF | TGTGCCAGCAGCTTAGACTCGAACACTGAAGCTTTCTTT
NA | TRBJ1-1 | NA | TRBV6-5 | CASSKQGNTEAFF | TGTGCCAGCAGTAAGCAGGGGAACACTGAAGCTTTCTTT
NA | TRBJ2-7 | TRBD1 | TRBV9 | CASSSQGASGSYEQYF | TGTGCCAGCAGCTCCCAGGGGGCTAGTGGGTCCTACGAGCAGTACTTC